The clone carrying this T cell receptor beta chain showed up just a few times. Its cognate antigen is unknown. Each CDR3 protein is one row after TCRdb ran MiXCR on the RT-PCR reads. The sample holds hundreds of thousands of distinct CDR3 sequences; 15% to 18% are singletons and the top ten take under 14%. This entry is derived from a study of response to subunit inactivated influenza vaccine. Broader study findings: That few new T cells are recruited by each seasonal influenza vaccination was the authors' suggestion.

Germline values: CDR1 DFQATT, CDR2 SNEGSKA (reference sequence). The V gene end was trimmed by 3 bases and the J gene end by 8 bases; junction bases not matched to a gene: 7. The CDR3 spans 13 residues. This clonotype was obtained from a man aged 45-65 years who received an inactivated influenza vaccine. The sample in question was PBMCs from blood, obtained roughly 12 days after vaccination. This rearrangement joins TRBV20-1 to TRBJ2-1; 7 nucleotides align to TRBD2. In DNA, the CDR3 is TGCAGTGCTAGGCCCCAGACTAGCTATGAGCAGTTCTTC. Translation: CSARPQTSYEQFF.